The 24 T cell receptor beta chains listed next were all sequenced from one sample in a study of blood T cell repertoires in COVID-19. Assay: immunoSEQ multiplex PCR; the TCRdb copy retains only in-frame clones and omits some. Among approximately 180,000 clones listed, about 79% were seen once. Material: peripheral blood. The receptors stem from a woman between 65 and 79 years old with acute or convalescent COVID-19.

The J gene is TRBJ2-2, the V gene TRBV19; 8 nucleotides match TRBD1. The germline V gene encodes CDR1 LNHDA and CDR2 SQIVND (reference sequence). With V trimmed by 10 bases and J by 2 bases, 9 bases remained unmatched. CDR3 length equals 15 residues. The CDR3 region is CAMKDRGPNTGELFF. CDR3 nucleotide sequence: TGTGCCATGAAAGACAGGGGCCCTAACACCGGGGAGCTGTTTTTT.

V usage is TRBV7-9 and J usage is TRBJ1-3; D might be TRBD1 (5 bases). There are 17 residues in the CDR3. V lost 1 base to trimming and J lost 8 bases, with 21 bases between them. Germline V gives CDR1 SEHNR, CDR2 FQNEAQ (reference sequence). The CDR3 loop reads CASSLGAGIGAGHTIYF. CDR3 nucleotides: TGTGCCAGCAGCTTAGGTGCGGGGATTGGGGCCGGTCACACCATATATTTT.

The CDR3 region is CSVTFATNEKLFF. In DNA form, the CDR3 reads TGCAGCGTTACTTTTGCAACTAATGAAAAACTGTTTTTT. This sequence joins TRBV29-1 and TRBJ1-4; D not certain. The CDR3 runs to 13 residues. Per the germline V gene, CDR1 is SQVTM and CDR2 is ANQGSEA. Trimming pared 5 bases from V and 0 bases from J, leaving 7 bases between.

This clone was recorded only once. The CDR3 loop reads CASSTPGQGKETQYF. CDR3 coding DNA: TGTGCCAGTAGTACACCGGGACAGGGGAAAGAGACCCAGTACTTC. V gene TRBV19 combines with J gene TRBJ2-5; 10 nucleotides align to TRBD1. CDR1 is LNHDA and CDR2 is SQIVND in the germline V gene (reference sequence). The V and J ends lost 4 bases and 3 bases, in that order; junction bases with no gene match: 5. The CDR3 totals 15 residues.

J is TRBJ1-2 and V is TRBV12-3 or TRBV12-4; possibly TRBD1 for D (5 bases). Trimming left V 3 bases short and J 8 bases short, with 10 bases between. The CDR3 totals 12 residues. CDR3 nucleotides: TGTGCCAGCAGTTTGGGGGGGGACGGCTACACCTTC. Protein: CASSLGGDGYTF.

The chain joins TRBV28 to TRBJ1-1; possibly TRBD1 for D (6 bases). V gave up 10 bases and J gave up 5 bases, with 20 bases separating them. The CDR3 contains 14 residues. Germline V gives CDR1 MDHEN, CDR2 SYDVKM. The DNA for the CDR3 is TGTGCCAATTCGGCGGGGGGGCGCGAGACTGAAGCTTTCTTT. It yields the protein CANSAGGRETEAFF.

DNA for the CDR3: TGCGCCAGCAGCCTAGGGACAGGGGGTGGCTATGGCTACACCTTC. Encoded protein: CASSLGTGGGYGYTF. This chain connects TRBV5-1 to TRBJ1-2; TRBD1 matches 11 bases. CDR1 SGHRS and CDR2 YFSETQ come from the germline V gene. The J segment lost 4 bases and the V segment lost 4 bases, leaving 6 bases of the junction unmatched. CDR3 length: 15 residues.

This clone was detected once. The V call is TRBV19, the J call TRBJ1-1; 8 bases agree with TRBD1. V lost 7 bases, J lost 1 base, and 8 bases stayed unmatched. Germline assignment: CDR1 LNHDA and CDR2 SQIVND (reference sequence). This CDR3 comprises 15 residues. CDR3 sequence reads: CASTKTGAPNTEAFF. As DNA, the CDR3 is TGTGCCAGTACTAAGACAGGGGCCCCGAACACTGAAGCTTTCTTT.

J is TRBJ1-1 and V is TRBV6-5, with D tentatively TRBD1 (5 bases). The CDR3 has 13 amino acids. In germline, CDR1 is MNHEY, CDR2 SVGAGI. V shed 8 bases and J shed 0 bases, with 10 bases lying between them. The CDR3 DNA sequence: TGTGCCAGCCGGGGGGATCTGAACACTGAAGCTTTCTTT. Translating it yields CASRGDLNTEAFF.

This chain joins TRBV2 and TRBJ1-3, with 7 bases that match TRBD1. This CDR3 has 14 amino acids. With V trimmed by 5 bases and J by 4 bases, 5 bases remained unmatched. CDR1 is SNHLY, CDR2 FYNNEI, per germline. The CDR3: CASSIGTVGNTIYF. The CDR3 DNA reads as TGTGCCAGCAGTATCGGGACAGTAGGAAACACCATATATTTT.

The rearrangement uses TRBV7-3 and TRBJ2-2; D possibly corresponds to TRBD1 (6 bases). V lost 4 bases to trimming and J lost 6 bases, with 9 bases between them. This CDR3 region has 13 residues. Germline V gives CDR1 SGHTA, CDR2 FQGTGA. In nucleotides, the CDR3 is TGTGCCAGCAGCTCCAGGGGATCCGGGGAGCTGTTTTTT. Amino acids: CASSSRGSGELFF.

This clone was seen a single time. The V and J genes are TRBV6-5 and TRBJ1-5; TRBD1 matches 7 bases. CDR3 length: 14 amino acids. Germline-derived CDR1 and CDR2 are MNHEY and SVGAGI. Unmatched junction bases numbered 8, after V lost 5 bases and J lost 7 bases. The CDR3 loop reads CASSLDRRRQPQHF. CDR3 nucleotide sequence: TGTGCCAGCAGTCTGGACAGGAGACGACAGCCCCAGCATTTT.

The rearrangement joins TRBV6-6 to TRBJ2-1; D possibly corresponds to TRBD1 (6 bases). The V and J ends lost 6 bases and 0 bases respectively, with 15 bases between them. The CDR3 has 16 residues. Germline V gene lookup returns CDR1 MNHNY and CDR2 SVGAGI (reference sequence). The CDR3, as DNA: TGTGCCAGCAGGCAAACAGGGCGTAACTCCTACAATGAGCAGTTCTTC. It specifies CASRQTGRNSYNEQFF.

As concerns this clone: Other DNA sequences in this sample translate to the same CDR3. The V gene is TRBV10-3, the J gene TRBJ1-1, with TRBD1 identical over 8 bases. The CDR3 is made up of 14 amino acids. Unmatched junction bases numbered 5, after V lost 6 bases and J lost 2 bases. Germline-derived CDR1 and CDR2 are ENHRY and SYGVKD. CDR3 DNA: TGTGCCATCAGGCCGACAGGGGACAACACTGAAGCTTTCTTT. It codes for CAIRPTGDNTEAFF.

The rearrangement links TRBV20-1 to TRBJ2-3; 9 positions agree with TRBD2. CDR1 is DFQATT and CDR2 is SNEGSKA in the germline V gene (reference sequence). This CDR3 is built from 14 residues. Losses at the gene ends were 3 bases for V and 5 bases for J; bases not matched to a gene: 6. The CDR3 sequence: CSASLAGSRDTQYF. CDR3 coding DNA: TGCAGTGCTAGTCTAGCGGGGTCGCGAGATACGCAGTATTTT.

V and J are TRBV3-1 (or the pseudogene TRBV3-2) and TRBJ2-7; 10 bases agree with TRBD1. Trimming cost V 1 base and J 3 bases; bases outside gene matches: 0. Germline V gene data show CDR1 as LGHDT and CDR2 as YNNKEL (reference sequence). This CDR3 has 14 residues. The CDR3 loop is CASSQGDRGYEQYF. The CDR3 DNA follows: TGTGCCAGCAGCCAAGGGGACAGGGGCTACGAGCAGTACTTC.

The J gene is TRBJ1-5, the V gene TRBV3-1 (or the pseudogene TRBV3-2); D is possibly TRBD1 (6 bases). This CDR3 contains 14 residues. Germline V CDR1 and CDR2: LGHDT, YNNKEL (reference sequence). V lost 4 bases and J lost 7, with 14 bases in between. The CDR3 loop reads CASSLGTLPQPQHF. For the CDR3, the DNA is TGTGCCAGCAGCCTTGGGACATTACCGCAGCCCCAGCATTTT.

The chain uses TRBV24-1 and TRBJ2-1; possible D gene TRBD2, 6 bases. The CDR3 is made up of 14 amino acids. Per the germline V gene, CDR1 is KGHDR and CDR2 is SFDVKD. V lost 7 bases to trimming and J lost 2 bases, with 11 bases between them. The CDR3 protein is CATSAGGAYNEQFF. The CDR3 region has the DNA TGTGCCACCAGCGCCGGGGGAGCCTACAATGAGCAGTTCTTC.

The chain is built from TRBV7-9 and TRBJ1-2; D is possibly TRBD1 (6 bases). The germline gives CDR1 SEHNR, CDR2 FQNEAQ (reference sequence). V lost 11 bases, J lost 6 bases, and 16 bases lay in between. The CDR3 extends over 12 amino acids. The CDR3 loop reads CASWTVTNGYTF. Here the CDR3 DNA reads TGTGCCTCTTGGACAGTCACCAATGGCTACACCTTC.

Worth noting for this clone: The same CDR3 arises from other DNA sequences in this sample as well. The chain has TRBV5-1 and TRBJ1-1; D uncertain. V was trimmed by 1 base and J by 2 bases, leaving 9 bases between them. Germline CDR1 is SGHRS and CDR2 is YFSETQ. This CDR3 spans 14 amino acids. The CDR3 bases are TGCGCCAGCAGCTTGCTCCAGGCCAACACTGAAGCTTTCTTT. It specifies CASSLLQANTEAFF.

The chain carries TRBV5-1 and TRBJ2-7; possible D gene TRBD1, 5 bases. Germline V gene sequence: CDR1 SGHRS, CDR2 YFSETQ. The CDR3 is 15 residues long. V dropped 0 bases and J dropped 2 bases, with 12 bases sitting between them. The CDR3 reads CASSLASDRPYEQYF. In DNA form, the CDR3 reads TGCGCCAGCAGCTTGGCCAGCGACAGACCCTACGAGCAGTACTTC.

This chain connects TRBV10-3 to TRBJ2-2; the D is unclear. The V gene's germline CDR1 is ENHRY and CDR2 SYGVKD. V was trimmed by 4 bases and J by 3 bases, leaving 9 bases between them. This CDR3 is 14 amino acids long. CDR3 in amino acids: CAISARSDTGELFF. The CDR3 nucleotides read TGTGCCATCAGTGCCCGGAGTGACACCGGGGAGCTGTTTTTT.

The chain joins TRBV5-4 to TRBJ2-3; the match to TRBD2 covers 8 bases. The CDR3 totals 16 residues. V lost 4 bases to trimming and J lost 0 bases; unmatched junction nucleotides: 7. Germline assignment: CDR1 SGHNT and CDR2 YYREEE (reference sequence). The CDR3, as DNA: TGTGCCAGCAGCCCGGAACTAGCGGACAGCACAGATACGCAGTATTTT. Residues: CASSPELADSTDTQYF.

This clone came up once. The CDR3 reads CASSLAGDRVLPPLHF. CDR3 coding DNA: TGTGCCAGCAGCTTAGCTGGGGACAGGGTTTTACCCCCCCTCCACTTT. This rearrangement joins TRBV7-2 to TRBJ1-6, with TRBD1 matching 9 bases. The ends lost 0 bases at V and 13 bases at J; junction bases unmatched: 10. Germline CDR1 and CDR2: SGHTA and FQGNSA. This CDR3 comprises 16 residues.